The clone carrying this T cell receptor (beta chain) was seen ten or more times. Looked up from germline, CDR1 is KGHSH and CDR2 is LQKENI. The CDR3 is 17 residues long. V shed 0 bases and J 10 bases; nucleotides not matched to a gene: 12. This sample was taken from a study of T cell repertoires in cytomegalovirus infection. Study in general: Matching HLA type, along with CMV infection, was indicated by public TCR beta signatures.

MiXCR was run by TCRdb on the reads, yielding one entry per CDR3 protein. The repertoire holds a few hundred thousand distinct CDR3 sequences, with roughly 9% as singletons. The sample taken for sequencing was PBMCs. The chain links TRBV18 to TRBJ2-1, with 10 bases identical to TRBD2. The receptor was isolated from a human donor in good health (CMV status not recorded). Some clones in this sample may be carry-over from other donors' samples. The CDR3 nucleotides are TGTGCCAGCTCACCACCGGGGGCTAGCGGGGGATTTAAGGAGCAGTTCTTC. Translated, it gives CASSPPGASGGFKEQFF.